This T cell receptor (beta chain) is drawn from a study of cytomegalovirus exposure and HLA in healthy donors. Points from the study as a whole: The authors later linked a missense DCLRE1C variant to TCR beta V- and J-gene trimming. There were several of the most significant clusters that appeared linked to common viral pathogens in a later analysis. The study listed roughly 160 cytomegalovirus-associated TCR beta chains.

Both 60 Vbeta primers and 13 Jbeta primers went into the PCR. Some clones are missing from TCRdb's copy, which holds only in-frame ones; the method was immunoSEQ multiplex PCR. The sample records roughly 180,000 clones, 80% to 90% being singletons. The V segment lost 0 bases and the J segment 1 base; nucleotides outside the gene matches: 0. CDR3 size: 15 residues. Germline CDR1 reads SGHNT; CDR2 reads YENEEA. Remarks on this clone: Its matching antigen is unknown.

Sequences were obtained from PBMCs. The receptor's source is a woman between 18 and 29 years old in good health and CMV-seronegative. The genes are TRBV11-3 and TRBJ2-3; TRBD2 matches 8 bases. This CDR3 is CASSLERGGTDTQYF. The CDR3 DNA sequence: TGTGCCAGCAGCTTAGAGCGGGGGGGCACAGATACGCAGTATTTT.